This T cell receptor (beta chain) originates from a study of blood T cell repertoires in COVID-19. Study at large: Spain, Italy and the United States supplied samples that represented acute and convalescent COVID-19. T cells, B-cell-depleted T cells, or PBMCs supplied cDNA or gDNA.

Original methodology: Researchers report that nucleated cell counts were estimated from reference gene primer amplification. Using immunoSEQ multiplex PCR, the repertoire was profiled, and TCRdb retains in-frame clones only, with some absent. V, J and clone size derive from that table, while D and trimming were established from the DNA sequence. The data hold 45,000 to 55,000 clones, with around four fifths observed a single time. The clonotype comes from a human donor in a cohort sampled during active COVID-19. Input material: peripheral blood.

For the CDR3, the DNA is TGTGCCAGCAGCTGGGGGGGCCGCACAGATACGCAGTATTTT. Encoded protein: CASSWGGRTDTQYF. This sequence joins TRBV7-3 and TRBJ2-3; D possibly corresponds to TRBD2 (7 bases). Germline assignment: CDR1 SGHTA and CDR2 FQGTGA. The CDR3 is made up of 14 amino acids. The V gene lost 4 bases and the J gene lost 1 base, with 9 bases spanning the gap.